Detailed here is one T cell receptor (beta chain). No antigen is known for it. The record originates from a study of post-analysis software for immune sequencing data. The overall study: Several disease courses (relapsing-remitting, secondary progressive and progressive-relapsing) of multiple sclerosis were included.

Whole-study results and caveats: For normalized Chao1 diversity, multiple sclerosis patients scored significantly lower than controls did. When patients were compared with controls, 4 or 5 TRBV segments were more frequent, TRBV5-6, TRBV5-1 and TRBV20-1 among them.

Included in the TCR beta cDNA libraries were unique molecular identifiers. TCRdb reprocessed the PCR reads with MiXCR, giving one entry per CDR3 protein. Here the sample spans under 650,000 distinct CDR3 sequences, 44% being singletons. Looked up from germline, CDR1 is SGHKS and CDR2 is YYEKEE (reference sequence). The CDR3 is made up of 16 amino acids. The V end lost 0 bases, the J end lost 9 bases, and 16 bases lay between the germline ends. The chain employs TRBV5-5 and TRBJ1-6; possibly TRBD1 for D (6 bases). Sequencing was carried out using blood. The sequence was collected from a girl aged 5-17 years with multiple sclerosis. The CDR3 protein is CASSLGTGRLVSPLHF. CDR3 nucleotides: TGTGCCAGCAGCTTGGGCACAGGGCGCTTGGTTTCACCCCTCCACTTT.